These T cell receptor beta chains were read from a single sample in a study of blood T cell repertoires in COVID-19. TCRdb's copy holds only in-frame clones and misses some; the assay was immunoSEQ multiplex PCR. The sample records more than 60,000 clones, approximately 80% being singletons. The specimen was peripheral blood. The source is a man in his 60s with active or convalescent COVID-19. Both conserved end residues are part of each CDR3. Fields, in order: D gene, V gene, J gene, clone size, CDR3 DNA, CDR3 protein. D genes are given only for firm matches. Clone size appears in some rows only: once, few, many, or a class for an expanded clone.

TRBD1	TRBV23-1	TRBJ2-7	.	TGCGCCAGCAGTCATACCACAGGGGGTCAATACGAGCAGTACTTC	CASSHTTGGQYEQYF
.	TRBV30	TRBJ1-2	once	TGTGCCTGGAGCAACTATAACTATGGCTACACCTTC	CAWSNYNYGYTF
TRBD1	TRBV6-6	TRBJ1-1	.	TGTGCCAGCAGTTCCCACTCCGGGACAGCGAACACTGAAGCTTTCTTT	CASSSHSGTANTEAFF
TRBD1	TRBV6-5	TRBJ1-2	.	TGTGCCAGCAGTTTGGGACAGACCCGGAACTATGGCTACACCTTC	CASSLGQTRNYGYTF
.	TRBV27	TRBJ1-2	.	TGTGCCAGCAGTTTACGTAACAGCCACTATGGCTACACCTTC	CASSLRNSHYGYTF
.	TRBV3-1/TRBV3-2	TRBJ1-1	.	TGTGCCAGCAGCGAGGGTCTCATGAACACTGAAGCTTTCTTT	CASSEGLMNTEAFF
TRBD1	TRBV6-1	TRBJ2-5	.	TGTGCCAGCAGTGAAGCCTCAGGGGGCTGGGAGACCCAGTACTTC	CASSEASGGWETQYF
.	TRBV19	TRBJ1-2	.	TGTGCCAGTAGTACTTCTGGGGCAGGACCAAACTATGGCTACACCTTC	CASSTSGAGPNYGYTF
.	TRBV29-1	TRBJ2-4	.	TGCAGCGTCTTACCGGACGGGGGAGCCAAAAACATTCAGTACTTC	CSVLPDGGAKNIQYF
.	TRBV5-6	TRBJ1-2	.	TGTGCCAGCAGCTTCTCACAAACCGGGACACTGACCTTC	CASSFSQTGTLTF
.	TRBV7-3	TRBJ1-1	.	TGTGCCAGCAGCTTAACCAGGGCAGTGACGAACACTGAAGCTTTCTTT	CASSLTRAVTNTEAFF
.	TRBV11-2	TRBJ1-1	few	TGTGCCAGCAGCCCTTTTGGTTCAGGGGTAACTGAAGCTTTCTTT	CASSPFGSGVTEAFF
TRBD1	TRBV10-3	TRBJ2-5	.	TGTGCCATCAGGGGGACAGAAGAGACCCAGTACTTC	CAIRGTEETQYF
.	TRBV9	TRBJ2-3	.	TGTGCCAGCAGCCCCCAGGGCCATTCGATCACAGATACGCAGTATTTT	CASSPQGHSITDTQYF
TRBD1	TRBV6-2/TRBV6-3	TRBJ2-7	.	TGTGCCAGCAGTGACAGGGTCGGCTACGAGCAGTACTTC	CASSDRVGYEQYF
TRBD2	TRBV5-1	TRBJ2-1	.	TGCGCCAGCAGCTTGGGCGGGGGGGCCTCCTACAATGAGCAGTTCTTC	CASSLGGGASYNEQFF
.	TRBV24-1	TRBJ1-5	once	TGTGCCACCAGTGCCTCTAGCAATCAGCCCCAGCATTTT	CATSASSNQPQHF
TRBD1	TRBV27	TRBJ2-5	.	TGTGCCAGTAAACGGGACAGGGTCACCCAAGAGACCCAGTACTTC	CASKRDRVTQETQYF
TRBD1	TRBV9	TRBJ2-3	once	TGTGCCAGCAGTCCTAGACAGGGGGCCGGCACAGATACGCAGTATTTT	CASSPRQGAGTDTQYF
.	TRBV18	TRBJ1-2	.	TGTGCCAGCTCACAAATAGAATTCTATGGCTACACCTTC	CASSQIEFYGYTF
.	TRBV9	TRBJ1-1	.	TGTGCCAGCAGCGTAGATGCGGAGGGCACTGAAGCTTTCTTT	CASSVDAEGTEAFF
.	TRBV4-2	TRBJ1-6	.	TGTGCCAGCAGCCAAGGGGGAGGGGGTAATTCACCCCTCCACTTT	CASSQGGGGNSPLHF
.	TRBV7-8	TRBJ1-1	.	TGTGCCAGCAGCTTAAGGACCGACCACAGGGCAGCTTTCTTT	CASSLRTDHRAAFF
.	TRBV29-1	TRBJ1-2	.	TGCAGCGTTGACCCAGACTTGGAGGACTATGGCTACACCTTC	CSVDPDLEDYGYTF
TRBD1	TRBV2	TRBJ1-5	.	TGTGCCAGCAGCCACCGGACAGGGGGCGCGGTTAGCAATCAGCCCCAGCATTTT	CASSHRTGGAVSNQPQHF
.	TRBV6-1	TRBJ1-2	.	TGTGCCAGCAGTGAGGGCAGGGATGCCGGCTACACCTTC	CASSEGRDAGYTF